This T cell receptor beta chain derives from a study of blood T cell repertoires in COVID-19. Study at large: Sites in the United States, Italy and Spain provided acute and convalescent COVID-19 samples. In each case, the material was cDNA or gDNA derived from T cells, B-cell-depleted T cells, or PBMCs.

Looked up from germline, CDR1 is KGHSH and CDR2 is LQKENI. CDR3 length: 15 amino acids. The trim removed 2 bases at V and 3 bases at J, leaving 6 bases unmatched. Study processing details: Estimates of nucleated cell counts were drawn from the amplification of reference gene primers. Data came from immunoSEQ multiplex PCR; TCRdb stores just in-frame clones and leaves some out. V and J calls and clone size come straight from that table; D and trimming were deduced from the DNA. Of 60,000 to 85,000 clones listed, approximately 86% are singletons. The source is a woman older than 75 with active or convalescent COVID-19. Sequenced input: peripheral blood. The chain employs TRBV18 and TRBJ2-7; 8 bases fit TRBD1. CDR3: CASSPGQGAFYEQYF. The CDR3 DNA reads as TGTGCCAGCTCACCAGGGCAGGGGGCCTTCTACGAGCAGTACTTC.